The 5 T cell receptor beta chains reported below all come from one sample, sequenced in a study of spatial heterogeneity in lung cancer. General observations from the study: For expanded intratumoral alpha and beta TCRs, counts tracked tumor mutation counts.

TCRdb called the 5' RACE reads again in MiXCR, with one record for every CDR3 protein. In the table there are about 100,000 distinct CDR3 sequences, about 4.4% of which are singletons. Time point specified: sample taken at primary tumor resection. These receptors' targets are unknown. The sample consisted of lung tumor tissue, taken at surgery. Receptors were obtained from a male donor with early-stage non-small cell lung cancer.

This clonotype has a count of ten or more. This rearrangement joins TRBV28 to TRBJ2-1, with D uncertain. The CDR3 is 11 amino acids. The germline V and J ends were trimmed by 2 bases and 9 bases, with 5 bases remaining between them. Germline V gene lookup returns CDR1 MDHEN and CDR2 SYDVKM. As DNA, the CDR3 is TGTGCCAGCAGTTTACAGTTTGAGCAGTTCTTC. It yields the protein CASSLQFEQFF. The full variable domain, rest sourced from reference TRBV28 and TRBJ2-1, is DVKVTQSSRYLVKRTGEKVFLECVQDMDHENMFWYRQDPGLGLRLIYFSYDVKMKEKGDIPEGYSVSREKKERFSLILESASTNQTSMYLCASSLQFEQFFGPGTRLTVL.

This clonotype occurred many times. CDR3 DNA: TGTGCCAGCAGTCGACTAGCGGGAGACGAGCAGTACTTC. Residues: CASSRLAGDEQYF. The chain is built from TRBV12-3 or TRBV12-4 and TRBJ2-7, with 12 bases lining up with TRBD2. The CDR3 covers 13 residues. V was clipped by 5 bases and J by 5 bases; unmatched bases: 1.

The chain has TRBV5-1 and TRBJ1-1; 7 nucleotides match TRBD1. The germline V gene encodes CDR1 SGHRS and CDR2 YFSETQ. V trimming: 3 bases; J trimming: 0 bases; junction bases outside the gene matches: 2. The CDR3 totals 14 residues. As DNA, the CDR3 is TGCGCCAGCAGCTACAGGGGCCTGAACACTGAAGCTTTCTTT. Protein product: CASSYRGLNTEAFF.

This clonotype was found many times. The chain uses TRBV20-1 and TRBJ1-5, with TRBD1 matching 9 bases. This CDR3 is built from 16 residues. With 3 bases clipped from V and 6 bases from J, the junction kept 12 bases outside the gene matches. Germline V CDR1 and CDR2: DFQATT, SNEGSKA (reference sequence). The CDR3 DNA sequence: TGCAGTGCTAGGCTGCCGGGACAGGGAATTATTCAGCCCCAGCATTTT. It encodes CSARLPGQGIIQPQHF.

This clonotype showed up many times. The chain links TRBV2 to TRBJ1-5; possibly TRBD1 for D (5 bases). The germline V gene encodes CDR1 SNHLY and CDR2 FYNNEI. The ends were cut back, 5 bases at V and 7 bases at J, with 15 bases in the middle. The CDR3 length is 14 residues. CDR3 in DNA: TGTGCCAGCAGTCTGGGACGAACAGACCAGCCCCAGCATTTT. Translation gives CASSLGRTDQPQHF.